A selection of T cell receptor beta chains follows, all from one sample in a study of shared clonotypes between healthy human individuals. Only in-frame clones appear in the TCRdb table, and some are missing; sequencing was by immunoSEQ multiplex PCR. The sample yields nearly 1,000,000 clones, around 80% seen once. What was sequenced was memory CD4+ T cells sorted from blood. The source of these receptors is a man between 18 and 29 years old in good health. Both conserved end residues are part of each CDR3. The order of the fields is V gene, D gene, clone size, J gene, CDR3 DNA, CDR3 protein. The D gene is left open where the match is weak. Expanded clones are given a class, and other clones once, few, many or no size at all.

TRBV4-3,TRBD2,.,TRBJ2-5,TGCGCCAGCAGCCAAACCCCCGGGACTAGCGGGAGTATAGGGGAGACCCAGTACTTC,CASSQTPGTSGSIGETQYF
TRBV2,.,.,TRBJ1-1,TGTGCCAGCAGGGAAAGTAGTGCTTTCTTT,CASRESSAFF
TRBV7-9,TRBD1,.,TRBJ1-1,TGTGCCAGCAGCTCCGGACAGGGGGCGAGGGAAGCTTTCTTT,CASSSGQGAREAFF
TRBV7-2,TRBD2,.,TRBJ2-3,TGTGCCAGCAGCTCCCCGCTAGCGGGTCTAACCCATACGCAGTATTTT,CASSSPLAGLTHTQYF
TRBV5-4,.,.,TRBJ2-7,TGTGCCAGCAGCACCGAGGGACTCTTCTACGAGCAGTACTTC,CASSTEGLFYEQYF
TRBV5-1,.,.,TRBJ1-1,TGCGCCAGCAGCCTCTCAATTACCGATCCTGAAGCTTTCTTT,CASSLSITDPEAFF
TRBV9,TRBD1,.,TRBJ1-2,TGTGCCAGCAGCGTAGATTCCGGGACAGGGGAAGGCTACACCTTC,CASSVDSGTGEGYTF
TRBV6-5,TRBD1,few,TRBJ1-1,TGTGCCAGCGGTCCGGGACAGCTGAACACTGAAGCTTTCTTT,CASGPGQLNTEAFF
TRBV7-8,.,.,TRBJ2-1,TGTGCCAGCAGCTTAGGAACTAGCTACAATGAGCAGTTCTTC,CASSLGTSYNEQFF
TRBV5-5,.,.,TRBJ1-1,TGTGCCAGCAGCCCTATTTCCGGGCAGGGCACTGAAGCTTTCTTT,CASSPISGQGTEAFF
TRBV5-6,TRBD1,.,TRBJ1-2,TGTGCCAGCAGCTCCCCTCACAGGGAGGGGGCTGGCTACACCTTC,CASSSPHREGAGYTF
TRBV28,.,.,TRBJ1-4,TGTGCCAGCAGTTTACCGGGGGCAACTAATGAAAAACTGTTTTTT,CASSLPGATNEKLFF
TRBV5-1,.,.,TRBJ1-1,TGCGCCAGCAGCTTGTTCGGGGGGGAGAGTGAAGCTTTCTTT,CASSLFGGESEAFF
TRBV5-1,.,.,TRBJ2-1,TGCGCCAGCAGCCGGAACAATGAGCAGTTCTTC,CASSRNNEQFF
TRBV11-2,.,.,TRBJ1-4,TGTGCCAGCAGCTTAGTAGTAGGGTCGCGACTGTTTTTT,CASSLVVGSRLFF
TRBV12-5,.,.,TRBJ2-7,TGTGCTAGTGGTTTGGGGGGATCGTCCTACGAGCAGTACTTC,CASGLGGSSYEQYF
TRBV7-6,.,.,TRBJ2-3,TGTGCCAGCAGCTTGTGGGGCAAGGGAACAGATACGCAGTATTTT,CASSLWGKGTDTQYF
TRBV9,.,.,TRBJ2-1,TGTGCCAGCAGCGTAGAGCCTAGCTTGGGGGTGCGCAATGAGCAGTTCTTC,CASSVEPSLGVRNEQFF
TRBV27,.,.,TRBJ2-7,TGTGCCAGCACCCCAGACGGCTCTTCGACCTTCGAGCAGTACTTC,CASTPDGSSTFEQYF
TRBV30,.,.,TRBJ1-6,TGTGCCTGGAGTGCCCTCTCTTTTGGGACGTCCTTTCCCTATAATTCACCCCTCCACTTT,CAWSALSFGTSFPYNSPLHF
TRBV9,.,.,TRBJ2-1,TGTGCCAGCAGCGTAGGAGGGACTTTGAGTGAGCAGTTCTTC,CASSVGGTLSEQFF
TRBV21-1,.,.,TRBJ1-5,TGTGCCAGCCTTCAGGGAGGGTCCGATCAGCCCCAGCATTTT,CASLQGGSDQPQHF
TRBV5-4,TRBD1,.,TRBJ2-3,TGTGCCAGCAGCTTGGACAGGGGTATTTCAGATACGCAGTATTTT,CASSLDRGISDTQYF
TRBV5-1,.,.,TRBJ2-3,TGCGCCAGCAGCTGGACAAGAGCAGATACGCAGTATTTT,CASSWTRADTQYF
TRBV10-3,TRBD1,.,TRBJ1-2,TGTGCCATCAGACAAGACAGGGGATATGGCTACACCTTC,CAIRQDRGYGYTF
TRBV11-2,TRBD2,.,TRBJ2-1,TGTGCCAGCAGCTTAGTCGGGGGGAAGCCCTACAATGAGCAGTTCTTC,CASSLVGGKPYNEQFF
TRBV6-6,.,.,TRBJ1-5,TGTGCCAGCAGTCCACTGGGGGGAAAGCAGCCCCAGCATTTT,CASSPLGGKQPQHF
TRBV2,TRBD1,many,TRBJ2-5,TGTGCCAGCAGTTCCGGACAGGGGTGGCGAGAGACCCAGTACTTC,CASSSGQGWRETQYF
TRBV6-6,.,few,TRBJ1-4,TGTGCCAGCAGTTACGAGGGACGACGTAATGAAAAACTGTTTTTT,CASSYEGRRNEKLFF
TRBV5-1,.,.,TRBJ1-1,TGCGCCAGCAGCTTGGAATCAGAAAGCTCTGAAGCTTTCTTT,CASSLESESSEAFF
TRBV27,.,.,TRBJ2-1,TGTGCCAGCAGTTTGGCAGGATCCACCTTTTATGAGCAGTTCTTC,CASSLAGSTFYEQFF
TRBV6-1,TRBD1,.,TRBJ1-6,TGTGCCAGCACGCTAGGACAGGGTAATTCACCCCTCCACTTT,CASTLGQGNSPLHF
TRBV6-5,.,few,TRBJ1-2,TGTGCCAGCAGGCAGCGGGACGGTGGCTACACCTTC,CASRQRDGGYTF
TRBV6-1,TRBD1,few,TRBJ2-7,TGTGCCAGCACCACCGGGACAGGGGTATACGAGCAGTACTTC,CASTTGTGVYEQYF
TRBV7-2,TRBD2,.,TRBJ2-5,TGTGCCAGCAGCCCCCGAGCGGGAGGAATGGAGACCCAGTACTTC,CASSPRAGGMETQYF
TRBV18,.,few,TRBJ1-5,TGTGCCAGCTCACCAGAGACGGCTAGCAATCAGCCCCAGCATTTT,CASSPETASNQPQHF
TRBV30,.,once,TRBJ2-1,TGTGCCTGGAGTAACTACAATGAGCAGTTCTTC,CAWSNYNEQFF
TRBV19,TRBD1,.,TRBJ1-1,TGTGCCAGTAGTATTACGAGGGGACAGCTGAACACTGAAGCTTTCTTT,CASSITRGQLNTEAFF
TRBV7-9,.,many,TRBJ2-7,TGTGCCAGCAGCAAAAGCGGCAGTCCACCGGGCGAGCAGTACTTC,CASSKSGSPPGEQYF
TRBV11-2,.,.,TRBJ1-1,TGTGCCAGCAGCTTAGACGCGAACACTGAAGCTTTCTTT,CASSLDANTEAFF
TRBV6-5,.,.,TRBJ2-7,TGTGCCAGCAGCCTGGGCAGGGCCGAGCAGTACTTC,CASSLGRAEQYF
TRBV6-1,.,.,TRBJ2-4,TGTGCCAGCAAGGGCCAAGGGGCCTCCATGGGCATTCAGTACTTC,CASKGQGASMGIQYF
TRBV10-3,.,few,TRBJ2-3,TGTGCCATCCAGGGGTCAGGAGATACGCAGTATTTT,CAIQGSGDTQYF
TRBV28,.,.,TRBJ1-1,TGTGCCAGCAGTTTATATACCCACAGGGACGCGGGTTCCTTGGCTGAAGCTTTCTTT,CASSLYTHRDAGSLAEAFF
TRBV11-2,.,few,TRBJ2-5,TGTGCCAGCAGCCCCCTGGGGGGTAAAGAGACCCAGTACTTC,CASSPLGGKETQYF
TRBV10-3,.,.,TRBJ2-3,TGTGCCATCAGGGACAGCTTCACAGATACGCAGTATTTT,CAIRDSFTDTQYF
TRBV6-6,.,.,TRBJ1-1,TGTGCCAGCAGTTACTTCTCAGGGGACTCTGAAGCTTTCTTT,CASSYFSGDSEAFF
TRBV19,TRBD1,few,TRBJ1-5,TGTGCCAGTAGTCCCCAGGGGGGCAATCAGCCCCAGCATTTT,CASSPQGGNQPQHF
TRBV28,.,.,TRBJ1-2,TGTGCCAGCACCAATAGGGCAGGGGTCTACACCTTC,CASTNRAGVYTF